This TCR beta chain was captured by sequencing in a study of cytomegalovirus exposure and HLA in healthy donors. Notes on the study in general: Common viral pathogens were later found to be apparently linked to several of the most significant clusters. Excluded were some V segments that proved indistinguishable, including TRBV6-2 and TRBV6-3.

As for the donors, each was a healthy bone marrow donor. Germline CDR1 MNHEY, CDR2 SVGAGI. After removal of 0 bases from V and 8 bases from J, the junction contained 10 bases not matched to a gene. This CDR3 has 16 amino acids. This clone appeared a single time. What it recognizes is unknown. PCR was performed using 60 Vbeta and 13 Jbeta primers. Repertoires were generated with immunoSEQ multiplex PCR, while TCRdb's copy carries only in-frame clones and drops some. Of some 80,000 clones listed, around 76% were seen once; the top ten hold 1.5% to 2%. The rearrangement uses TRBV6-5 and TRBJ2-7; TRBD2 matches at 10 bases. The sample comprised PBMCs. The clonotype comes from a man aged 40-55 years in good health and CMV-seronegative. In DNA, the CDR3 is TGTGCCAGCAGTTACTCGACGACGAGCGGGAGGGCCAAGCAGTACTTC. Amino acid sequence: CASSYSTTSGRAKQYF.